This T cell receptor beta chain was sequenced for a study of spatial heterogeneity in lung cancer. Study-level results: Within tumors, counts of expanded alpha and beta TCRs tracked tumor mutation counts.

In its sample, this clonotype was seen a few times. Antigen specificity is unknown. The library was prepared for alpha chains; this beta chain is a stray read, so its frequency means little. From the 5' RACE reads, TCRdb called clonotypes with MiXCR, one entry per CDR3 protein. This sample has around 1,500 distinct CDR3 sequences, with 15% to 17% found just once. The time point here: sample taken at primary tumor resection. Germline V gene sequence: CDR1 MGHRA, CDR2 YSYEKL. The CDR3 is 16 residues long. The V and J ends lost 0 bases and 5 bases respectively, with 14 bases between them. The chain is built from TRBV4-1 and TRBJ1-3, with a weak D call TRBD1 (5 bases). This receptor was taken from a male donor with early-stage non-small cell lung cancer. Sequencing used lung tumor tissue, obtained at surgery. Here the CDR3 reads CASSQEEGLGRNTIYF. The CDR3 DNA reads as TGCGCCAGCAGCCAAGAAGAGGGGTTGGGAAGAAACACCATATATTTT.